This T cell receptor beta chain came from a study of OX40 agonist ivuxolimab in advanced cancers. Here immunoSEQ multiplex PCR was the method, and the copy in TCRdb shows in-frame clones only, minus some. Counted here are some 15,000 clones, roughly three quarters occurring once; the ten biggest clones make up about 39%. The CDR3 sequence is 13 residues long. Germline V gene lookup returns CDR1 SGHTA and CDR2 FQGNSA. V dropped 5 bases and J dropped 4 bases, with 11 bases sitting between them. The receptor was derived from an adult with an advanced solid tumor such as melanoma, head and neck, liver or kidney cancer. This material consisted of CD4+ or CD8+ T cells sorted from blood, taken in a trial of the OX40 agonist ivuxolimab. The gene calls are TRBV7-2 and TRBJ1-2; D unresolved. CDR3 region: CASSLWEGYGYTF. As DNA, the CDR3 is TGTGCCAGCAGCCTGTGGGAGGGCTATGGCTACACCTTC.